This T cell receptor beta chain was sequenced for a study of blood T cell repertoires in COVID-19. Study-wide background: Specimens from acute and convalescent COVID-19 originated in the United States, Italy and Spain. Nucleic acid was either cDNA or gDNA, and it came from T cells, B-cell-depleted T cells, or PBMCs.

Per the original data handling: Estimation of nucleated cell counts was performed using reference gene primer amplification. The protocol was immunoSEQ multiplex PCR, while the TCRdb copy is restricted to in-frame clones and leaves out a portion. V and J calls and clone size follow that table, whereas D and trimming were derived from the DNA. The sample includes around 310,000 clones, approximately 87% of them seen just once. Germline assignment: CDR1 MNHEY and CDR2 SMNVEV (reference sequence). The CDR3 contains 15 residues. Germline trimming cut 5 bases from V and 0 bases from J; bases unmatched to any gene: 2.

The material sequenced was peripheral blood. This chain joins TRBV27 and TRBJ2-1; 9 bases fit TRBD1. The clonotype originates from a woman in her fifties or sixties with active or convalescent COVID-19. The CDR3 sequence is CASSPDRGSYNEQFF. CDR3 coding DNA: TGTGCCAGCAGTCCGGACAGGGGCTCCTACAATGAGCAGTTCTTC.